The 16 T cell receptor beta chains presented below share a single source sample, sequenced in a study of patients and donors after allogeneic stem cell transplantation. TCRdb recomputed calls from the RT-PCR reads with MiXCR, one row per CDR3 protein. The sample has 17,000 or so distinct CDR3 sequences, roughly a quarter seen once. The sample consisted of blood, either unsorted or a sorted T cell fraction (not recorded which). All receptors derive from a human donor who was either an allogeneic HSCT recipient or a stem cell or donor lymphocyte infusion donor (not recorded which). It is not recorded whose cells these are; they may come from a transplant donor.

The chain couples TRBV7-9 to TRBJ1-3; possible D gene TRBD1, 5 bases. Germline CDR1 and CDR2: SEHNR and FQNEAQ (reference sequence). V was trimmed by 1 base and J by 4 bases, leaving 5 bases between them. This CDR3 comprises 13 residues. CDR3 sequence (DNA): TGTGCCAGCAGCTTAGGGGACGGAAACACCATATATTTT. It specifies CASSLGDGNTIYF.

This clonotype was picked up a small number of times. The genes are TRBV13 and TRBJ1-1; a possible D gene is TRBD1 (6 bases). V lost 4 bases and J 1 base, leaving 13 bases between the germline ends. The CDR3 has 15 residues. The germline gives CDR1 PRHDT, CDR2 FYEKMQ (reference sequence). The CDR3 reads CASSSPGHSNTEAFF. As DNA, the CDR3 is TGTGCCAGCAGCTCCCCGGGACACTCGAACACTGAAGCTTTCTTT.

The chain recombines TRBV5-1 with TRBJ1-2; tentatively, D is TRBD1 (5 bases). From germline, CDR1 is SGHRS and CDR2 YFSETQ. V was shortened by 0 bases and J by 7 bases, with 10 bases between the two germline ends. This CDR3 region has 13 residues. CDR3 nucleotides: TGCGCCAGCAGCTTGGACGGGGCTGCTGGCTACACCTTC. It specifies CASSLDGAAGYTF. The variable domain in full, with the rest retrieved from reference TRBV5-1 and TRBJ1-2, is KAGVTQTPRYLIKTRGQQVTLSCSPISGHRSVSWYQQTPGQGLQFLFEYFSETQRNKGNFPGRFSGRQFSNSRSEMNVSTLELGDSALYLCASSLDGAAGYTFGSGTRLTVV.

This clonotype was detected a few times. The genes are TRBV20-1 and TRBJ1-2, with unresolved D. The germline gives CDR1 DFQATT, CDR2 SNEGSKA (reference sequence). V was clipped by 5 bases and J by 8 bases, with 15 bases between them. The CDR3 length is 12 residues. Here the CDR3 reads CSAPGLREGYTF. The CDR3 DNA is TGCAGTGCTCCCGGGCTCCGAGAGGGCTACACCTTC.

The rearrangement joins TRBV9 to TRBJ2-3; D not resolved. The CDR3 contains 14 residues. In germline, CDR1 is SGDLS, CDR2 YYNGEE. Trimming cost V 0 bases and J 0 bases, with 5 bases left between them. The CDR3 region is CASSVAYSTDTQYF. In DNA form, the CDR3 reads TGTGCCAGCAGCGTAGCCTATAGCACAGATACGCAGTATTTT.

The sample holds many counts of this clonotype. This chain joins TRBV7-9 and TRBJ1-4; D is uncertain. The V end was cut by 1 base, the J end by 8 bases, with 5 bases between. The CDR3 contains 12 residues. Germline CDR1 SEHNR, CDR2 FQNEAQ (reference sequence). The CDR3 coding sequence is TGTGCCAGCAGCTTAGAGGACGAAAAACTGTTTTTT. It yields the protein CASSLEDEKLFF.

By sample share, this clonotype is medium-sized. Here the CDR3 reads CASSPGLLQETQYF. DNA of the CDR3: TGTGCCAGCAGTCCGGGACTTCTCCAAGAGACCCAGTACTTC. The chain uses TRBV27 and TRBJ2-5, with a tentative D call TRBD2 (6 bases). The CDR3 contains 14 residues. V was cut by 5 bases and J by 1 base, with 11 bases left in between. Germline V CDR1 and CDR2: MNHEY, SMNVEV (reference sequence).

The CDR3 region has the DNA TGTGCCAGCAGTTTGACGGGGTCCGGTTCACCCCTCCACTTT. It encodes CASSLTGSGSPLHF. V gene TRBV28 combines with J gene TRBJ1-6; D is unclear. Germline-derived CDR1 and CDR2 are MDHEN and SYDVKM. The CDR3 has 14 amino acids. V was pared by 3 bases and J by 9 bases, with 12 bases between.

The J gene is TRBJ1-4, the V gene TRBV5-5; 9 positions match TRBD1. CDR1 and CDR2 from the germline V gene are SGHKS and YYEKEE (reference sequence). The CDR3 has 14 residues. The V gene end was trimmed by 2 bases and the J gene end by 8 bases; junction bases not matched to a gene: 4. The CDR3 region has the DNA TGTGCCAGCAGCTTCACAGGGGGCGGAGAAAAACTGTTTTTT. This translates into CASSFTGGGEKLFF.

This chain links TRBV3-1 with TRBJ1-5; tentatively, D is TRBD1 (6 bases). There are 14 residues in the CDR3. V was trimmed by 3 bases and J by 6 bases, leaving 12 bases between them. Germline-derived CDR1 and CDR2 are LGHDT and YNNKEL (reference sequence). For the CDR3, the DNA is TGTGCCAGCAGCCAGGCCTTCAGGGGTCAGCCCCAGCATTTT. Protein sequence: CASSQAFRGQPQHF.

This chain connects TRBV28 to TRBJ2-7; D uncertain. CDR3 size: 12 residues. The germline V gene encodes CDR1 MDHEN and CDR2 SYDVKM. The V end lost 7 bases, the J end lost 2 bases, and 9 bases lay between the germline ends. In DNA, the CDR3 is TGTGCCAGCAAAGGGTACCCCTACGAGCAGTACTTC. Translating gives CASKGYPYEQYF.

CDR3 amino acids: CASANGAKQNSPLHF. The CDR3 DNA sequence: TGCGCCAGTGCCAACGGTGCCAAGCAAAATTCACCCCTCCACTTT. The chain has TRBV5-1 and TRBJ1-6; no firm D call. With 8 bases removed from V and 7 bases from J, the gap between germline ends came to 19 bases. Per the germline V gene, CDR1 is SGHRS and CDR2 is YFSETQ. The CDR3 spans 15 residues.

This clonotype was observed many times. V is TRBV20-1 and J is TRBJ1-2; the D gene is possibly TRBD1 (6 bases). CDR3 size: 12 residues. V dropped 6 bases and J dropped 3 bases, with 11 bases sitting between them. CDR1 is DFQATT, CDR2 SNEGSKA, per germline (reference sequence). The CDR3 spells CSAEDRHYGYTF. DNA of the CDR3: TGCAGTGCGGAGGACAGACACTATGGCTACACCTTC.

The gene calls are TRBV7-2 and TRBJ1-1, with D possibly TRBD1 on 5 matching bases. The CDR3 has 13 amino acids. Germline-derived CDR1 and CDR2 are SGHTA and FQGNSA. V lost 5 bases, J lost 10 bases, and 17 bases lay in between. CDR3 protein: CASSPGRGYRAFF. The CDR3 region has the DNA TGTGCCAGCAGCCCCGGGCGGGGCTATCGAGCTTTCTTT.

This clonotype has more than one count but fewer than ten. The chain carries TRBV7-2 and TRBJ1-3; D not certain. This CDR3 comprises 14 residues. V was trimmed by 6 bases and J by 0 bases, leaving 9 bases between them. Germline assignment: CDR1 SGHTA and CDR2 FQGNSA. CDR3 sequence (DNA): TGTGCCAGCAGGTACAGAGACTCTGGAAACACCATATATTTT. The encoded protein is CASRYRDSGNTIYF. Complete variable domain (other parts from reference TRBV7-2 and TRBJ1-3): GAGVSQSPSNKVTEKGKDVELRCDPISGHTALYWYRQSLGQGLEFLIYFQGNSAPDKSGLPSDRFSAERTGGSVSTLTIQRTQQEDSAVYLCASRYRDSGNTIYFGEGSWLTVV.

The V gene is TRBV15, the J gene TRBJ1-1; a weak D match, TRBD1 (6 bases). CDR3 length: 16 amino acids. Germline V gene data show CDR1 as LNHNV and CDR2 as YYDKDF (reference sequence). Trimming pared 0 bases from V and 1 base from J, leaving 12 bases between. Here the CDR3 reads CATSRDWRQANTEAFF. CDR3 nucleotide sequence: TGTGCCACCAGCAGAGATTGGAGACAGGCGAACACTGAAGCTTTCTTT.